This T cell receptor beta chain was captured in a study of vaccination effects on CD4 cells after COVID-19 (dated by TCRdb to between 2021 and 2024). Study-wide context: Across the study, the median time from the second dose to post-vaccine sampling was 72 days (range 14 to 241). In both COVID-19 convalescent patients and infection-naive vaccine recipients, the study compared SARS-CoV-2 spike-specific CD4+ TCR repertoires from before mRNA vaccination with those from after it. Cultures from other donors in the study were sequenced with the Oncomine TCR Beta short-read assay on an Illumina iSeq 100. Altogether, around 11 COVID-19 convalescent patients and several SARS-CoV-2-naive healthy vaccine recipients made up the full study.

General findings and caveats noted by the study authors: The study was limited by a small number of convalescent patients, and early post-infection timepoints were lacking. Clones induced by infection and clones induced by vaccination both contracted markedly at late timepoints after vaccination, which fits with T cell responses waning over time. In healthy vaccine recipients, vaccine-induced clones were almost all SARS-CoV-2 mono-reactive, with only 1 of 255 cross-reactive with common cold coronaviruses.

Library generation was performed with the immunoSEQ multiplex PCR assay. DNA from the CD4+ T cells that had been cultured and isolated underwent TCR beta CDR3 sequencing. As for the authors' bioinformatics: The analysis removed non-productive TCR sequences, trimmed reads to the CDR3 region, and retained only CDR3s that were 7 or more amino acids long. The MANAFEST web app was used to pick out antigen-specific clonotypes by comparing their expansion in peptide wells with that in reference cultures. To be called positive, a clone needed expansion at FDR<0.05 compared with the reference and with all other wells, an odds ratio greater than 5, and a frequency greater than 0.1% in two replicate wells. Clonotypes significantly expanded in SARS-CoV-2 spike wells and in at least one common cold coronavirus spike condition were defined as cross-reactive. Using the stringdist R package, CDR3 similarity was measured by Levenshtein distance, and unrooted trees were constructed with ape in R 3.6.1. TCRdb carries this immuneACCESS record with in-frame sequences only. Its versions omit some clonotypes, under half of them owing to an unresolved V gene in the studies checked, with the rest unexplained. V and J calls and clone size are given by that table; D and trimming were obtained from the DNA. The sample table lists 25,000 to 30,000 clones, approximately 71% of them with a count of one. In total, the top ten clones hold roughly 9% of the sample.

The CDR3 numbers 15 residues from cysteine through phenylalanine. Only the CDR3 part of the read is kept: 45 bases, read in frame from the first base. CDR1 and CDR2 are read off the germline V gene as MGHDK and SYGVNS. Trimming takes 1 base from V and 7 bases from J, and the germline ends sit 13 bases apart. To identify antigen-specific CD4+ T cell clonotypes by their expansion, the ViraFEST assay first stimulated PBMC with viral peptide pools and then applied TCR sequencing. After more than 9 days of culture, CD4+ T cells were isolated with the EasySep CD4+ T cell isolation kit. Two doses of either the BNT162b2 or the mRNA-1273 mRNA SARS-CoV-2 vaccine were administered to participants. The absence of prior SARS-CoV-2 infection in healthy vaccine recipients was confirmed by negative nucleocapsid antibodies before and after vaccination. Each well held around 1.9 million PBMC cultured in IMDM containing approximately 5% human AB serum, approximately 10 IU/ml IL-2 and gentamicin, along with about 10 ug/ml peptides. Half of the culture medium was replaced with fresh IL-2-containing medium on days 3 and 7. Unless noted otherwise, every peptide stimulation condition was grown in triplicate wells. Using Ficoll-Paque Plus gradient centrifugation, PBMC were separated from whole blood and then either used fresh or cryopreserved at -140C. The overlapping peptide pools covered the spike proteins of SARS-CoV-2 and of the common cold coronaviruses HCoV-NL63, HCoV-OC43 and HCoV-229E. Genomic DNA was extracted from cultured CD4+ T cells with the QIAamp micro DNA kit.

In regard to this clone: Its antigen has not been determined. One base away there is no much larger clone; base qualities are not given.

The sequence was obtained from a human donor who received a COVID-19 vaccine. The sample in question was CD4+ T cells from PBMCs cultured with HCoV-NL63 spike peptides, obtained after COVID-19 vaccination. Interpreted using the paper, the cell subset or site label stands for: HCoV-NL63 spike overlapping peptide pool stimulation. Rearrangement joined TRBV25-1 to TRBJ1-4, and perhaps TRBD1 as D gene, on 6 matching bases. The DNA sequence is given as TGTGCCAGCAGTGAATTCGCCACAGGGAGTGAAAAACTGTTTTTT. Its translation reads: CASSEFATGSEKLFF.